These T cell receptor beta chains were read from a single sample in a study of Ad26.COV2.S vaccination and SARS-CoV-2 variants. Here immunoSEQ multiplex PCR was the method, and the copy in TCRdb shows in-frame clones only, minus some. This sample has hundreds of thousands of clones, with 92% found just once. Specimen: peripheral blood, collected after recovery from COVID-19. These receptor sequences come from a human donor who had recovered from COVID-19. Both conserved end residues are part of each CDR3.

TRBV10-1	TRBJ1-1	CASSDTGTGNTEAFF
TRBV5-6	TRBJ1-2	CASVFLAGQSSYTF
TRBV18	TRBJ1-2	CASSPLIEGYGYTF
TRBV5-1	TRBJ2-7	CASSLDHRSLYEQYF
TRBV5-1	TRBJ2-7	CASSRPSEQGFPDEQYF
TRBV7-8	TRBJ2-7	CASSLAVTPAYEQYF
TRBV6-5	TRBJ1-1	CASSNRQTEAFF
TRBV19	TRBJ2-2	CASSGGDTGELFF
TRBV5-4	TRBJ2-5	CASSLEGGGETQYF
TRBV9	TRBJ2-7	CASSAGAPSEQYF
TRBV19	TRBJ1-2	CASSPGTRALYTF
TRBV4-3	TRBJ1-6	CASSAGFENSPLHF
TRBV3-1/TRBV3-2	TRBJ2-1	CASMQLAGGLSEQFF
TRBV29-1	TRBJ2-1	CSVGLAGGKFF
TRBV27	TRBJ1-4	CASSGRDRANEKLFF
TRBV5-8	TRBJ2-7	CASSEPPRADEQYF
TRBV19	TRBJ2-2	CASRITGANTGELFF
TRBV9	TRBJ1-2	CASSTRQGDGYTF
TRBV27	TRBJ1-2	CASSLSASWYGYTF
TRBV19	TRBJ2-2	CASSMWRVDSGVSGELFF
TRBV29-1	TRBJ2-3	CSAKLAPSTDTQYF
TRBV6-6	TRBJ2-7	CASSYSGGTNEQYF
TRBV7-2	TRBJ2-1	CASSPGQIAYNEQFF
TRBV7-6	TRBJ2-5	CASSFTTALQETQYF
TRBV25-1	TRBJ1-6	CASSGDRGRWSPLHF
TRBV19	TRBJ1-2	CASSIRKRDGEANYGYTF
TRBV7-2	TRBJ1-5	CASSWAGADQPQHF
TRBV4-2	TRBJ1-5	CASNQALNQPQHF
TRBV6-5	TRBJ1-3	CASTSTGFSGNTIYF
TRBV27	TRBJ1-6	CASSLRQSNSPLHF
TRBV7-6	TRBJ2-7	CASSSPGYEQYF
TRBV11-2	TRBJ2-5	CASSLGRPPYF
TRBV6-5	TRBJ1-3	CASSTTGGRGNTIYF
TRBV10-2	TRBJ1-1	CASSDGTGGITEAFF
TRBV6-1	TRBJ2-7	CASSERYGSSYEQYF
TRBV9	TRBJ2-2	CASSVGGAQVELFF
TRBV13	TRBJ1-6	CASSSTGTGLGSYNSPLHF
TRBV5-6	TRBJ1-6	CASSLVGTGGNSPLHF
TRBV25-1	TRBJ2-1	CASSEFRGGSYNEQFF
TRBV4-1	TRBJ1-6	CASSQGETPLHF
TRBV5-4	TRBJ2-7	CASSYQGQGSYEQYF
TRBV6-5	TRBJ1-1	CASSYSGGGVNSEAFF
TRBV7-8	TRBJ2-2	CASSSPSGGATGELFF
TRBV2	TRBJ2-1	CASSEWGSSSYNEQFF
TRBV18	TRBJ1-1	CASSPPGQGEAFF